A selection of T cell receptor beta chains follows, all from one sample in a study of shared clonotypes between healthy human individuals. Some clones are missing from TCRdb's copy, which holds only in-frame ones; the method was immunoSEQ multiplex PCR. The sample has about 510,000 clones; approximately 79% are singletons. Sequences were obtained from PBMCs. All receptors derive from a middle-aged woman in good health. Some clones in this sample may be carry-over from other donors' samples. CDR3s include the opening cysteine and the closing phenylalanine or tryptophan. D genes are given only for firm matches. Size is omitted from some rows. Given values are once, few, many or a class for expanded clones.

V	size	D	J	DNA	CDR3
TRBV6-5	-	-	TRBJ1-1	TGTGCCAGCAGATCCAAAACTGAAGCTTTCTTT	CASRSKTEAFF
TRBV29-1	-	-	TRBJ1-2	TGCAGCTCCGGAGGAGGCTATGGCTACACCTTC	CSSGGGYGYTF
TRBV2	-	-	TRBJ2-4	TGTGCCAGCAGGGGGGACTTTGGGGGAAACATTCAGTACTTC	CASRGDFGGNIQYF
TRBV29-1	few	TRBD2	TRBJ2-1	TGCAGCGTTCTCCCCGGGGGGGGAGTCCAGTTCTTC	CSVLPGGGVQFF
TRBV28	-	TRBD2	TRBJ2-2	TGTGCCACCCGGACTAGCGGGAGGGCGGGGTCCGGGGAGCTGTTTTTT	CATRTSGRAGSGELFF
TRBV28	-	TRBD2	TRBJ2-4	TGTGCCAGCAGTTTGACTAGCGGGGTTGGTGCCAAAAACATTCAGTACTTC	CASSLTSGVGAKNIQYF
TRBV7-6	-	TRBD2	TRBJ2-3	TGTGCCAGCAGCCCGACTAGCGGGAGAGATACGCAGTATTTT	CASSPTSGRDTQYF
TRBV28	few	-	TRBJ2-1	TGTGCCAGCAGTTTGATTCCCGGGTACAATGAGCAGTTCTTC	CASSLIPGYNEQFF
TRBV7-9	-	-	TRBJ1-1	TGTGCCAGCAGCTTTGGCGGGGGGCGAAACACTGAAGCTTTCTTT	CASSFGGGRNTEAFF
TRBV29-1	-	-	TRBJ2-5	TGCAGCGTTCAACAGGAGCCGCTTGGGGAGACCCAGTACTTC	CSVQQEPLGETQYF
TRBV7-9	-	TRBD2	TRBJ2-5	TGTGTCAGCAGCTTATTAGCGGGAGAGACCCAGTACTTC	CVSSLLAGETQYF
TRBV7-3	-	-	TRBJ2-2	TGTGCCAGCAGCTCCTCTCCCTGGAGGGTTCGCACCGGGGAGCTGTTTTTT	CASSSSPWRVRTGELFF
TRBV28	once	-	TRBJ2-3	TGTGCCAGCAGTTTGTTACAGGGCCCCACGCAGTATTTT	CASSLLQGPTQYF
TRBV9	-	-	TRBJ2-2	TGTGCCAGCAGCGTAGGGTTTGGCGGCAGATCGCGGTACACCGGGGAGCTGTTTTTT	CASSVGFGGRSRYTGELFF
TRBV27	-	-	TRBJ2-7	TGTGCCAGCAGGGGCCTCTACGAGCAGTACTTC	CASRGLYEQYF
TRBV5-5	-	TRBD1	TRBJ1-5	TGTGCCAGCAGCTTGGACAGGGGGTGGGATCAGCCCCAGCATTTT	CASSLDRGWDQPQHF
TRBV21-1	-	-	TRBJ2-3	TGTGCCAGCAGCGAAGGGACTCGATCCACAGATACGCAGTATTTT	CASSEGTRSTDTQYF
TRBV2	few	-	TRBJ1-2	TGTGCCAGCAGTGACCAAGGGCCGCCCTATGGCTACACCTTC	CASSDQGPPYGYTF
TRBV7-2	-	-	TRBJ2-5	TGTGCCAGCAGCTTAGTCCGGACACAAGAGACCCAGTACTTC	CASSLVRTQETQYF
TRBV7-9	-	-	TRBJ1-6	TGTGCCAGCAGTCCATGGGCCGGGACAAATAATTCACCCCTCCACTTT	CASSPWAGTNNSPLHF
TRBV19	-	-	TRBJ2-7	TGTGCCAGTAGTCCAGAGCTCTCCTCCTACGAGCAGTACTTC	CASSPELSSYEQYF
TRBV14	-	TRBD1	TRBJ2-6	TGTGCCAGCAGCCAAGATTACGGGACAGGGAGACTCTTAAACGTCCTGACTTTC	CASSQDYGTGRLLNVLTF
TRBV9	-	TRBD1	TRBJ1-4	TGTGCCAGCAGCCCCGGACAGGGGATCCGCGAAAAACTGTTTTTT	CASSPGQGIREKLFF
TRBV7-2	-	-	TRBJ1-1	TGTGCCAGCAGCTTAGAGGGGGGGGAAGCTTTCTTT	CASSLEGGEAFF
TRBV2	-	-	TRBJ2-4	TGTGCCAGCAGTGCAGGGTTGTCCAAAAACATTCAGTACTTC	CASSAGLSKNIQYF
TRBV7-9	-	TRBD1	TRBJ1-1	TGTGCCAGCAGCTTATCGTGGGGACAGGGGGGAACTGAAGCTTTCTTT	CASSLSWGQGGTEAFF
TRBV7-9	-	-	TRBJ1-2	TGTGCCAGCAGCTTACCCGACAGGAGGCTCGGCTACACCTTC	CASSLPDRRLGYTF
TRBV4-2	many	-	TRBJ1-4	TGTGCCAGCAGCCAAGACCAGGGTCTTAAAAAACTGTTTTTT	CASSQDQGLKKLFF
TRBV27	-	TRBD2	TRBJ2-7	TGTGCCAGCAGCTCACTAGCGGGAGTTCTTTACGAGCAGTACTTC	CASSSLAGVLYEQYF
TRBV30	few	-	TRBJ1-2	TGTGCCTGGAGTGAGGTCTATGGCTACACCTTC	CAWSEVYGYTF
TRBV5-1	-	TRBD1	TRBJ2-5	TGCGCCAGCAGCTTGGGACAGGGGGAGGCCCAGTACTTC	CASSLGQGEAQYF
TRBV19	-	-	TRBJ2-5	TGTGCCAGTAGTACCGACTTAGCCCAAGAGACCCAGTACTTC	CASSTDLAQETQYF
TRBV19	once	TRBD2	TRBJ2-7	TGTGCCAGTAGTTCCCCCCGGACTAGCGGGACCTACGAGCAGTACTTC	CASSSPRTSGTYEQYF
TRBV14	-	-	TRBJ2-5	TGTGCCAGCAGCCAGCCGGGACATCAAGAGACCCAGTACTTC	CASSQPGHQETQYF
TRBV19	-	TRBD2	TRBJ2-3	TGTGCCAGTAGCACCCTGACTAGCGGGTTTACAGATACGCAGTATTTT	CASSTLTSGFTDTQYF
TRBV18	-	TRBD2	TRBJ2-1	TGTGCCAGCTCACCGGGACTAGCTAGCAATGAGCAGTTCTTC	CASSPGLASNEQFF
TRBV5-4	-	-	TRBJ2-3	TGTGCCAGCAGCTTGGACCCGAGGCCCACAGATACGCAGTATTTT	CASSLDPRPTDTQYF
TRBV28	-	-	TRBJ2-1	TGTGCCAGCCAATTAAACAATGAGCAGTTCTTC	CASQLNNEQFF
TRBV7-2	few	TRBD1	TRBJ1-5	TGTGCCAGCAGCGACAGGGATCAGCCCCAGCATTTT	CASSDRDQPQHF
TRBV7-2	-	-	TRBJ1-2	TGTGCCAGCAGCTTCAACAGGGAGGGGTATGGCTACACCTTC	CASSFNREGYGYTF